This T cell receptor (beta chain) was obtained from a study of blood T cells in healthy people across ages. Turning to this clonotype: What it binds is unknown.

Combining a sample-barcoded 5' primer with a J-beta primer mix, a second PCR ran for 7 to 11 cycles. TCRdb re-derived calls from the 5' RACE reads in MiXCR, one entry per CDR3 protein. The sample includes more than 650,000 distinct CDR3 sequences, 22% of them seen just once. Researchers collected about 9.1 milliliters of peripheral blood from every single donor. General study results and limits: Researchers said unsorted PBMCs prevented a conclusive naive versus antigen-experienced comparison.

The sequencing sample was made of blood. The sequence derives from a man in his 70s in good health.

The CDR3 loop is CASSLVPGGVKYNEQFF. The CDR3 DNA reads as TGTGCCAGCAGCTTAGTCCCGGGGGGGGTTAAATACAATGAGCAGTTCTTC. The rearrangement joins TRBV7-2 to TRBJ2-1; 8 bases agree with TRBD2. CDR3 length equals 17 residues. Germline V gives CDR1 SGHTA, CDR2 FQGNSA. The junction had 9 bases not matched to a gene; V was cut back by 1 base and J by 4 bases.